This T cell receptor (beta chain) appears in the sequencing data of a study of T cell responses to AZD1222 COVID-19 vaccine. Clones were sequenced by immunoSEQ multiplex PCR, and TCRdb holds only the in-frame ones, with some missing. The data hold 110,000 to 150,000 clones, with 90% to 95% observed a single time. The starting material was peripheral blood, obtained on day 0 of AZD1222 vaccination. The receptor's source is an adult in good health.

CDR3 sequence reads: CASSDLDSFNEQFF. DNA for the CDR3: TGTGCCAGCAGCGACCTCGACAGCTTCAATGAGCAGTTCTTC. This chain links TRBV7-9 with TRBJ2-1; a possible D gene is TRBD1 (5 bases). Germline CDR1 is SEHNR and CDR2 is FQNEAQ (reference sequence). Trimming took off 5 bases at V and 6 bases at J, with 14 bases between the two ends. The CDR3 totals 14 residues. Complete variable domain (other parts from reference TRBV7-9 and TRBJ2-1): DTGVSQNPRHKITKRGQNVTFRCDPISEHNRLYWYRQTLGQGPEFLTYFQNEAQLEKSRLLSDRFSAERPKGSFSTLEIQRTEQGDSAMYLCASSDLDSFNEQFFGPGTRLTVL.